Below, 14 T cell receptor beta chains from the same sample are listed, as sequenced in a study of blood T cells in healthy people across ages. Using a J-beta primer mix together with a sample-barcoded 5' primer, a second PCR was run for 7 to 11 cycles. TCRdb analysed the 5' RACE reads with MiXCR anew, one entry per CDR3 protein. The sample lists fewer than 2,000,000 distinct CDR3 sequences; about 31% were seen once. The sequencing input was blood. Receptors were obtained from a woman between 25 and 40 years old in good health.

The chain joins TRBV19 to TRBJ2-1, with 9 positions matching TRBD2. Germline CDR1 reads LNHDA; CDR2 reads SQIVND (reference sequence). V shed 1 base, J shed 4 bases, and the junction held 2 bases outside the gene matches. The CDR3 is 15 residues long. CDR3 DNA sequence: TGTGCCAGTAGTATAGGGACTAGCGCTTACAATGAGCAGTTCTTC. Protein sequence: CASSIGTSAYNEQFF.

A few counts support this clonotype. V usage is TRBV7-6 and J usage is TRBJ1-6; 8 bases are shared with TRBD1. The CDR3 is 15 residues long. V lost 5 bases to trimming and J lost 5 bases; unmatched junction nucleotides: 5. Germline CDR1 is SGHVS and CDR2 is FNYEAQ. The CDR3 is CASSPGQGHNSPLHF. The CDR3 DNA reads TGTGCCAGCAGCCCCGGACAGGGACATAATTCACCCCTCCACTTT.

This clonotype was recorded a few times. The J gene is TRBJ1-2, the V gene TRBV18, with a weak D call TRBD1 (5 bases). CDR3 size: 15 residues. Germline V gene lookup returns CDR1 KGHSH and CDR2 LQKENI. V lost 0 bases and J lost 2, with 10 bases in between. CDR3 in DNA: TGTGCCAGCTCACCACCCGGGACGCAGAACTATGGCTACACCTTC. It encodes CASSPPGTQNYGYTF.

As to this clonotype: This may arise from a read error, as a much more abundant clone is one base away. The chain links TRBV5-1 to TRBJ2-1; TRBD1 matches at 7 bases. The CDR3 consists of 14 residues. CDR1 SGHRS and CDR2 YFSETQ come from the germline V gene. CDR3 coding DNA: TGCGCCGGCAGCACAGGGGACAGCTACAATGAGCAGTTCTTC. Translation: CAGSTGDSYNEQFF.

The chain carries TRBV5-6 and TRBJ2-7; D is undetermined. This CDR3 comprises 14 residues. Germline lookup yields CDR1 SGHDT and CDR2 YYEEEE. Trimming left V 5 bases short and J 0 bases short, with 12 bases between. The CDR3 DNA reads TGTGCCAGCAGTGAACCCGGCAGCTCCTACGAGCAGTACTTC. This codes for CASSEPGSSYEQYF.

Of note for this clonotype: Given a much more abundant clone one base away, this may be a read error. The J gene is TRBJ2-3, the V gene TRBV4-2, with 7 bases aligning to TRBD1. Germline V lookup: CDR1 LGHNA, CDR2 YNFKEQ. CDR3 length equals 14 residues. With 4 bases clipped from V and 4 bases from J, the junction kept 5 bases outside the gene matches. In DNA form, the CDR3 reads TGTGCCAGCAGCCGGCAGGGGGTCCCAGATACGCAGTATTTT. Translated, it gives CASSRQGVPDTQYF.

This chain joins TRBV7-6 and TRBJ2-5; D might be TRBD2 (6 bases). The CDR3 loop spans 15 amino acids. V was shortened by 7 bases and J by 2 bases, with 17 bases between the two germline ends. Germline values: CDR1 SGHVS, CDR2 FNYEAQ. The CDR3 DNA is TGTGCCAGCACCTCCGGTGGGGGGTTTCAAGAGACCCAGTACTTC. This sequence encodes CASTSGGGFQETQYF.

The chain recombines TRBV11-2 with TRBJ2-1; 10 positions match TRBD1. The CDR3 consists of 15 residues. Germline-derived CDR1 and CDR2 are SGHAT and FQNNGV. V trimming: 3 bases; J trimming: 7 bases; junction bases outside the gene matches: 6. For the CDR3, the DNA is TGTGCCAGCAGCTTCGGACAGGGGGGTTGGAATGAGCAGTTCTTC. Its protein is CASSFGQGGWNEQFF.

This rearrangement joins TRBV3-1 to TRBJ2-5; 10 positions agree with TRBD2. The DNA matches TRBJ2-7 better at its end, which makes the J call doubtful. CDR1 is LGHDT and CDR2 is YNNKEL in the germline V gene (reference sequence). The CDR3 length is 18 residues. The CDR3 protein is CASSQDVVVAGGPNEQYF. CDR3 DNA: TGTGCCAGCAGCCAAGATGTGGTCGTAGCGGGAGGACCCAACGAGCAGTACTTC.

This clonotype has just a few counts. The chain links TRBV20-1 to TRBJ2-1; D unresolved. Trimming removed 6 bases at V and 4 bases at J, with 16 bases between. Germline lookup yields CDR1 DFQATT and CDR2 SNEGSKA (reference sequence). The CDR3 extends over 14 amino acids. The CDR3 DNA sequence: TGCAGTGCCCACCCCCGGGCCCGTTACAATGAGCAGTTCTTC. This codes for CSAHPRARYNEQFF.

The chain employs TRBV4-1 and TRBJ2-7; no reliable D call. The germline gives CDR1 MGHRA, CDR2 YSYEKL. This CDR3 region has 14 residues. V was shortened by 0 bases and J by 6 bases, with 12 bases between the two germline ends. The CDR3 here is CASSQDLLKGEQYF. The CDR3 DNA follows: TGCGCCAGCAGCCAAGACCTGCTGAAGGGCGAGCAGTACTTC.

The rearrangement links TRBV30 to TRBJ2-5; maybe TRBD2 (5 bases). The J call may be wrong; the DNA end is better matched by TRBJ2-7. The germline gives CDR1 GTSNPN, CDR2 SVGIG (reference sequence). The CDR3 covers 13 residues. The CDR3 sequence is CAWSADFPYEQYF. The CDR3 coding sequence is TGTGCCTGGAGTGCGGACTTCCCATACGAGCAGTACTTC.

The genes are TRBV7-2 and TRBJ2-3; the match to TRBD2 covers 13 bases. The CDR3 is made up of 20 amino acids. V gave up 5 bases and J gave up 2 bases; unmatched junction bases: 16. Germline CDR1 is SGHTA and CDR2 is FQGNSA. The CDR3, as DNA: TGTGCCAGCAGCAGACGGACTAGCGGGAGTAAATTGAAACTCACAGATACGCAGTATTTT. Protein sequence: CASSRRTSGSKLKLTDTQYF.

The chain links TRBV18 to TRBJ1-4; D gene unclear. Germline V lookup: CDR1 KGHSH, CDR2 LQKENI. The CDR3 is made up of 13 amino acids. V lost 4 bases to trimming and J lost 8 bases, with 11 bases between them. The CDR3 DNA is TGTGCCAGCTCACGTTCTCGGACGGAAAAACTGTTTTTT. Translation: CASSRSRTEKLFF.